This passage covers 23 T cell receptor beta chains from one sample sequenced in a study of cytomegalovirus exposure and HLA in healthy donors. A multiplex PCR was run with 60 Vbeta primers and 13 Jbeta primers. Generated by immunoSEQ multiplex PCR, the TCRdb table keeps only in-frame clones and is missing some. This table holds around 190,000 clones, approximately 80% found once. Sequencing used PBMCs. The receptors stem from a woman in her thirties in good health and CMV-seronegative.

The chain recombines TRBV10-1 with TRBJ1-1; 8 bases line up with TRBD1. The CDR3 extends over 14 amino acids. The V segment lost 4 bases and the J segment 0 bases; nucleotides outside the gene matches: 1. Germline lookup yields CDR1 WNHNN and CDR2 SYGVQD (reference sequence). The CDR3 protein is CASSGDRLNTEAFF. CDR3 in DNA: TGCGCCAGCAGTGGGGACAGGCTGAACACTGAAGCTTTCTTT.

In regard to this clone: An end of the junction does not agree with germline; a read error may underlie this. The chain employs TRBV5-1 and TRBJ1-2, with TRBD1 as a possible D gene (6 bases). This CDR3 region has 14 residues. The V gene's germline CDR1 is SGHRS and CDR2 YFSETQ. CDR3 protein: CASSNTQGQAGYPF. The CDR3 nucleotides read TGCGCCAGCAGCAACACTCAGGGGCAGGCTGGCTACCCCTTC.

This sequence joins TRBV27 and TRBJ1-5; no firm D call. This CDR3 contains 14 residues. Germline loops: CDR1 MNHEY, CDR2 SMNVEV (reference sequence). Trimming took 3 bases from V and 5 from J, leaving 11 bases between them. In nucleotides, the CDR3 is TGTGCCAGCAGTTTGAGGGTTAGGGATCAGCCCCAGCATTTT. It encodes CASSLRVRDQPQHF.

The CDR3 sequence: CASAGWGPQETQYF. The CDR3, as DNA: TGTGCCAGCGCGGGGTGGGGTCCCCAAGAGACCCAGTACTTC. V usage is TRBV28 and J usage is TRBJ2-5, with a weak D call TRBD2 (6 bases). Trimming cost V 8 bases and J 1 base, with 14 bases left between them. This CDR3 spans 14 amino acids. The V gene's germline CDR1 is MDHEN and CDR2 SYDVKM. The variable domain in full, with the rest retrieved from reference TRBV28 and TRBJ2-5, is DVKVTQSSRYLVKRTGEKVFLECVQDMDHENMFWYRQDPGLGLRLIYFSYDVKMKEKGDIPEGYSVSREKKERFSLILESASTNQTSMYLCASAGWGPQETQYFGPGTRLLVL.

J is TRBJ2-7 and V is TRBV18; 9 nucleotides align to TRBD2. The CDR3 consists of 15 residues. V was pared by 0 bases and J by 5 bases, with 5 bases of the junction left unmatched. In germline, CDR1 is KGHSH, CDR2 LQKENI. In DNA, the CDR3 is TGTGCCAGCTCACCACCGGCTAGCGGGACCAACGAGCAGTACTTC. Amino acids: CASSPPASGTNEQYF.

The chain recombines TRBV18 with TRBJ2-7; the match to TRBD1 covers 8 bases. The germline CDR1 and CDR2 sequences are KGHSH and LQKENI. The V gene end was trimmed by 4 bases and the J gene end by 3 bases; junction bases not matched to a gene: 2. This CDR3 has 13 residues. CDR3 region: CASSLGQGYEQYF. The CDR3 DNA follows: TGTGCCAGCTCACTTGGACAGGGCTACGAGCAGTACTTC.

The gene calls are TRBV29-1 and TRBJ1-2; maybe TRBD1 (5 bases). This CDR3 is 14 amino acids long. V lost 3 bases, J lost 4 bases, and 15 bases lay in between. The germline gives CDR1 SQVTM, CDR2 ANQGSEA. CDR3 protein: CSVDGGDRRYGYTF. The CDR3, as DNA: TGCAGCGTTGACGGAGGGGACCGACGCTATGGCTACACCTTC.

About this clone: The sample contains more than one DNA sequence encoding this CDR3. The chain is built from TRBV11-2 and TRBJ2-1; D may be TRBD1 (6 bases). This CDR3 region has 13 residues. The ends were cut back, 5 bases at V and 4 bases at J, with 9 bases in the middle. Germline loops: CDR1 SGHAT, CDR2 FQNNGV. The CDR3 DNA follows: TGTGCCAGCAGCCCCAGGGGTTACAATGAGCAGTTCTTC. Residues: CASSPRGYNEQFF.

This rearrangement joins TRBV5-6 to TRBJ2-2; 16 nucleotides align to TRBD2. Trimming took 5 bases from V and 6 from J; bases not matched to a gene: 4. CDR3 length: 16 residues. Germline values: CDR1 SGHDT, CDR2 YYEEEE. Here the CDR3 reads CASRTGTSGGAGELFF. Here the CDR3 DNA reads TGTGCCAGCAGAACCGGGACTAGCGGGGGGGCCGGGGAGCTGTTTTTT.

The chain uses TRBV19 and TRBJ2-3; D possibly corresponds to TRBD1 (5 bases). The ends were cut back, 0 bases at V and 2 bases at J, with 9 bases in the middle. The CDR3 has 15 residues. Germline V gene sequence: CDR1 LNHDA, CDR2 SQIVND (reference sequence). The CDR3 nucleotides read TGTGCCAGTAGTATAGAAGGCAGGGCCACAGATACGCAGTATTTT. Residues: CASSIEGRATDTQYF.

The chain combines TRBV2 with TRBJ2-7; a weak D match, TRBD1 (5 bases). The germline gives CDR1 SNHLY, CDR2 FYNNEI. This CDR3 comprises 14 residues. Trimming took 6 bases from V and 1 from J, leaving 13 bases between them. The CDR3 protein is CASRDQGGSYEQYF. The CDR3 nucleotides are TGTGCCAGCAGGGATCAGGGTGGATCCTACGAGCAGTACTTC.

This rearrangement joins TRBV7-3 to TRBJ2-7, with 12 bases lining up with TRBD2. The ends lost 6 bases at V and 2 bases at J; junction bases unmatched: 5. This CDR3 contains 15 residues. Germline V gene lookup returns CDR1 SGHTA and CDR2 FQGTGA. The CDR3 DNA follows: TGTGCCAGCAGTTTTCTAGCGGGGGGGCCCTACGAGCAGTACTTC. As protein: CASSFLAGGPYEQYF.

The V gene is TRBV10-3, the J gene TRBJ1-6; the match to TRBD1 covers 7 bases. The CDR3 has 17 residues. V lost 5 bases, J lost 4 bases, and 11 bases stayed unmatched. Per the germline V gene, CDR1 is ENHRY and CDR2 is SYGVKD. CDR3 nucleotides: TGTGCCATCAGTAGTCCCGAGGACAGGATGTATAATTCACCCCTCCACTTT. As protein: CAISSPEDRMYNSPLHF.

As DNA, the CDR3 is TGCGCCAGCAGCTTGGAAGGGCGGGCCGGCACAGATACGCAGTATTTT. It encodes CASSLEGRAGTDTQYF. The chain is built from TRBV5-1 and TRBJ2-3; D might be TRBD2 (5 bases). V lost 0 bases, J lost 1 base, and 12 bases lay in between. The CDR3 is made up of 16 amino acids. Germline V lookup: CDR1 SGHRS, CDR2 YFSETQ.

The chain uses TRBV2 and TRBJ1-2, with D perhaps matching TRBD1 (6 bases). The germline V gene has CDR1 SNHLY and CDR2 FYNNEI. V was shortened by 6 bases and J by 4 bases, with 24 bases between the two germline ends. This CDR3 has 17 amino acids. The CDR3 is CASRRLAGVTYTYGYTF. CDR3 bases: TGTGCCAGCAGGCGGCTAGCAGGGGTAACCTACACCTATGGCTACACCTTC.

The rearrangement links TRBV11-2 to TRBJ2-5, with 9 bases fitting TRBD2. The J call may be wrong; the DNA end is better matched by TRBJ2-7. Germline V lookup: CDR1 SGHAT, CDR2 FQNNGV. The CDR3 totals 16 residues. The CDR3 region has the DNA TGTGCCAGCAGCCGCAATAGCGGGAGCCCCTCCTACGAGCAGTACTTC. As protein: CASSRNSGSPSYEQYF.

Only a few counts were recorded for this clone. The chain combines TRBV10-3 with TRBJ2-5; 12 positions agree with TRBD2. The DNA end favors TRBJ2-7, so the J call may be wrong. This CDR3 region has 16 residues. The germline V gene has CDR1 ENHRY and CDR2 SYGVKD. The CDR3 DNA is TGTGCCATCAGTGAGGAGACTAGCGGGAGTAGCGACGAGCAGTACTTC. It is translated as CAISEETSGSSDEQYF.

This clone has only a few counts. The chain employs TRBV30 and TRBJ2-3, with 8 bases fitting TRBD2. The V segment lost 4 bases and the J segment 4 bases; nucleotides outside the gene matches: 7. Germline lookup yields CDR1 GTSNPN and CDR2 SVGIG (reference sequence). The CDR3 is made up of 14 amino acids. The CDR3 sequence: CAWNIAGGSDTQYF. Written as DNA, the CDR3 is TGTGCCTGGAATATTGCGGGGGGCTCAGATACGCAGTATTTT.

The gene calls are TRBV7-2 and TRBJ1-6, with D possibly being TRBD1 (6 bases). Germline loops: CDR1 SGHTA, CDR2 FQGNSA. The V and J ends lost 3 bases and 7 bases respectively, with 16 bases between them. CDR3 length: 16 amino acids. DNA for the CDR3: TGTGCCAGCAGCTTCCTGAGGGGGAATGGAAATTCACCCCTCCACTTT. The encoded protein is CASSFLRGNGNSPLHF.

This clone showed up just a few times. Sequence at one end of the junction differs from germline and may be a read error. J is TRBJ1-2 and V is TRBV28, with 7 bases fitting TRBD1. This CDR3 has 15 residues. Germline values: CDR1 MDHEN, CDR2 SYDVKM. The CDR3 here is CASSTDRTFRYGYPF. Written as DNA, the CDR3 is TGTGCCAGCAGCACGGACAGGACGTTTCGTTATGGCTACCCCTTC.

This chain connects TRBV7-9 to TRBJ1-6; possible D gene TRBD1, 5 bases. CDR1 is SEHNR and CDR2 is FQNEAQ in the germline V gene (reference sequence). Trimming took off 4 bases at V and 10 bases at J, with 14 bases between the two ends. The CDR3 extends over 14 amino acids. This CDR3 reads CASSWGLGDSPLHF. The CDR3, as DNA: TGTGCCAGCAGCTGGGGACTGGGGGACTCACCCCTCCACTTT.

This chain links TRBV19 with TRBJ2-7, with 10 nucleotides matching TRBD1. The CDR3 loop spans 15 amino acids. Germline V lookup: CDR1 LNHDA, CDR2 SQIVND (reference sequence). V lost 4 bases to trimming and J lost 6 bases; unmatched junction nucleotides: 9. In DNA form, the CDR3 reads TGTGCCAGTAGTACGACAGGGGGCTGGACGTCCGAGCAGTACTTC. Residues: CASSTTGGWTSEQYF.

The chain links TRBV6-6 to TRBJ2-7; 9 bases map to TRBD1. Germline V gene data show CDR1 as MNHNY and CDR2 as SVGAGI (reference sequence). The junction had 4 bases not matched to a gene; V was cut back by 2 bases and J by 5 bases. The CDR3 spans 14 residues. The chain's CDR3 is CASSYGTGIDEQYF. Here the CDR3 DNA reads TGTGCCAGCAGTTACGGGACAGGGATCGACGAGCAGTACTTC.